This T cell receptor beta chain was found in a study of regulatory T cells in long-lasting Graves disease. Turning to the study itself: Over-5-year antithyroid drug use with positive TSH receptor antibodies defined persistent Graves' disease in the study. Points from the study as a whole: The study found persistent patients shared more public clonotypes (2,741) than new patients (just over 950). Persistent Graves' patients showed reduced TCR diversity versus newly diagnosed patients.

With 1 base removed from V and 5 bases from J, the gap between germline ends came to 17 bases. CDR1 is GTSNPN, CDR2 SVGIG, per germline (reference sequence). The CDR3 has 15 amino acids. For TCR beta, libraries came from iRepertoire HTBI primers and Arm-PCR of CDR3 regions. TCRdb re-derived calls from the multiplex PCR reads in MiXCR, one entry per CDR3 protein. The sample has 350,000 to 500,000 distinct CDR3 sequences; 21% are singletons. Time point noted: persistent/refractory GD, antithyroid drugs over 5 years with positive TRAb. The TCR library was made from RNA that had been extracted from PBMCs in TRIzol. This clonotype occurred many times. Antigen specificity is unknown.

V is TRBV30 and J is TRBJ1-1; no definite D call. The clonotype originates from a female donor with Graves disease. This specimen was peripheral blood mononuclear cells (PBMCs), taken when the disease was refractory, from a patient treated with antithyroid drugs. The chain's CDR3 is CAWSGGWVESTEAFF. The DNA of the CDR3 is TGTGCCTGGAGTGGAGGGTGGGTAGAAAGTACTGAAGCTTTCTTT. The whole variable domain, filled in from reference TRBV30 and TRBJ1-1, reads SQTIHQWPATLVQPVGSPLSLECTVEGTSNPNLYWYRQAAGRGLQLLFYSVGIGQISSEVPQNLSASRPQDRQFILSSKKLLLSDSGFYLCAWSGGWVESTEAFFGQGTRLTVV.